This T cell receptor beta chain was profiled in a study of spatial heterogeneity in lung cancer. One entry per CDR3 protein results from TCRdb running MiXCR on the 5' RACE reads. The profile shows 35,000 to 45,000 distinct CDR3 sequences, approximately 6.8% of them singletons. Time point specified: sample taken at primary tumor resection. Whole RNA came from tumor, nontumor lung or frozen PBMC and was sequenced without being sorted. Study observations and caveats: Detection of ubiquitous tumor TCRs in blood was higher at resection than follow-up.

CDR3 size: 16 residues. Germline V lookup: CDR1 PRHDT, CDR2 FYEKMQ (reference sequence). V lost 1 base, J lost 4 bases, and 4 bases stayed unmatched. As concerns this clonotype: Its antigen is unknown.

The TCR originated in a female donor with early-stage non-small cell lung cancer. This sample comprised PBMCs, obtained at surgery. The chain has TRBV13 and TRBJ2-3, with 11 bases identical to TRBD1. In DNA, the CDR3 is TGTGCCAGCAGCTTAGTTGGGACAGGGGGTTCAGATACGCAGTATTTT. Translated, it gives CASSLVGTGGSDTQYF.